A single T cell receptor beta chain is shown here with its context. Its antigen is not identified. The sample originates from a study of cytomegalovirus exposure and HLA in healthy donors. Overall study findings and caveats: For most subjects, TCR beta sequences were reported to predict HLA-A and HLA-B alleles with accuracy. Indistinguishable V segments such as TRBV6-2 and TRBV6-3 were excluded. The authors later found most CMV-associated TCR beta chains appeared HLA-restricted. Follow-up analysis later connected one missense variant in DCLRE1C with trimming of TCR beta V- and J-genes.

The PCR was carried out with 60 Vbeta primers and 13 Jbeta primers. Clones were sequenced by immunoSEQ multiplex PCR, and TCRdb holds only the in-frame ones, with some missing. The sample yields about 76,000 clones, about four fifths seen once. CDR1 and CDR2 from the germline V gene are GTSNPN and SVGIG (reference sequence). Trimming cost V 0 bases and J 3 bases, with 9 bases left between them. CDR3 length: 14 residues. The TCR comes from a woman aged 40-49 years in good health and CMV-seropositive. What was sequenced was PBMCs. V and J are TRBV30 and TRBJ1-3; D ambiguous. The CDR3 sequence: CAWSVRGIGNTIYF. The CDR3 DNA reads TGTGCCTGGAGTGTACGGGGAATTGGAAACACCATATATTTT.